This paragraph reports one T cell receptor beta chain. Some clones are missing from TCRdb's copy, which holds only in-frame ones; the method was immunoSEQ multiplex PCR. The sample includes about 240,000 clones, 70% to 85% of them seen just once. This specimen comes from a study of blood T cell repertoires in COVID-19. Study details: T cells, B-cell-depleted T cells, or PBMCs provided the cDNA or gDNA that served as material.

The J segment lost 3 bases and the V segment lost 4 bases, leaving 13 bases of the junction unmatched. The CDR3 is made up of 17 amino acids. Germline CDR1 GTSNPN, CDR2 SVGIG (reference sequence). This TCR was sampled from a woman older than 75 with acute or convalescent COVID-19. Sequenced material: peripheral blood. The chain links TRBV30 to TRBJ1-5, with 9 bases aligning to TRBD1. CDR3 sequence reads: CAWNSNRGRDPNQPQHF. Here the CDR3 DNA reads TGTGCCTGGAACTCGAACAGGGGGCGAGATCCCAATCAGCCCCAGCATTTT.